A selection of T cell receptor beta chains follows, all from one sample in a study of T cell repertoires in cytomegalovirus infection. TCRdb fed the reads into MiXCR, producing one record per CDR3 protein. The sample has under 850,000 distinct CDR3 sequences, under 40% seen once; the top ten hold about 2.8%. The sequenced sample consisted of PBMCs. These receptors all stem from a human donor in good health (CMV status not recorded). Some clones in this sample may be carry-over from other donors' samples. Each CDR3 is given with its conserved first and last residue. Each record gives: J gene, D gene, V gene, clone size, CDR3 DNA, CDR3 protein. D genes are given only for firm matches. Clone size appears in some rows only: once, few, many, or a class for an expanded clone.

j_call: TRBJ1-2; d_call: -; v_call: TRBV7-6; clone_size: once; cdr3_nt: TGTGCCAGCAGCTTTCAGGGGCAGGGGGGCTACACCTTC; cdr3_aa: CASSFQGQGGYTF
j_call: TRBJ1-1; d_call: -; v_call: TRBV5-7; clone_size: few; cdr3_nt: TGTGCCAGCAGCTTGGCCGCGGGGACAACGAACACTGAAGCTTTCTTT; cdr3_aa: CASSLAAGTTNTEAFF
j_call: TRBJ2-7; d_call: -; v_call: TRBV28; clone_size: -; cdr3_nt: TGTGCCAGCACCCCCGCGGGGCTCTCCTACGAGCAGTACTTC; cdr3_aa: CASTPAGLSYEQYF
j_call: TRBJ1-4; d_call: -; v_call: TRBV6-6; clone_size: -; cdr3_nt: TGTGCCAGCACATACTCAGCGGCTAATGAAAAACTGTTTTTT; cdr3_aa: CASTYSAANEKLFF
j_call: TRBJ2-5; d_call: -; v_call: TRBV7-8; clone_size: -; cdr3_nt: TGTGCCAGCAGCCTCACGGACCGCGGAGAGACCCAGTACTTC; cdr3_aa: CASSLTDRGETQYF
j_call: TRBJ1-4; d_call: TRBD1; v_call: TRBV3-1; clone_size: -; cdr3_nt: TGTGCCAGCAGCCAAGGTCTACAGGGGGCTGAAAAACTGTTTTTT; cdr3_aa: CASSQGLQGAEKLFF
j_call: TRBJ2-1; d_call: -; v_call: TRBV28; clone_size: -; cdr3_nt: TGTGCCAGCAGTTTAGGGCCGATTGAGCAGTTCTTC; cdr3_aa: CASSLGPIEQFF
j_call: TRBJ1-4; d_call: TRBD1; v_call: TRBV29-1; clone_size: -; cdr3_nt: TGCAGCGTTGAAGCAGGACAGGGGTTCAATGAAAAACTGTTTTTT; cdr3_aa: CSVEAGQGFNEKLFF
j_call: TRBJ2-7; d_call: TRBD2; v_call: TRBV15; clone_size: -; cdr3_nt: TGTGCCACCAGCAGAGATATTGGGACTAGCGGAGGTGCGGCGGTTGAGCAGTACTTC; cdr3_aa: CATSRDIGTSGGAAVEQYF
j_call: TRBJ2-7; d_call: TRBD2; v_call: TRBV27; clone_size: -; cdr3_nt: TGTGCCAGCAGTTTAGTTGTCGGGGGGGCCGAGCAGTACTTC; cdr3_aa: CASSLVVGGAEQYF
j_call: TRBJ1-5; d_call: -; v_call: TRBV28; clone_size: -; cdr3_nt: TGTGCCAGCAGCCCAAATGGTCAGCCCCAGCATTTT; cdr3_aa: CASSPNGQPQHF
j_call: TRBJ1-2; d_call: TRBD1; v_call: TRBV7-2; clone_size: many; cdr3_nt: TGTGCCAGCAGCCCAGGGACAGGGTTCGGCTACACCTTC; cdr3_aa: CASSPGTGFGYTF
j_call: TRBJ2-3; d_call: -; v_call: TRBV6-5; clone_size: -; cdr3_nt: TGTGCCAGCAGTTACTCGAGGGCTAGCCCAGATACGCAGTATTTT; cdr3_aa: CASSYSRASPDTQYF